This T cell receptor (beta chain) originates from a study of T cells in localized non-small cell lung cancer. Overall study findings and caveats: Tumor showed lower T cell clonality than uninvolved adjacent lung, where it was highest. Overall survival was longer when the density of T cells in the blood was higher. There were a median 57 of the top 100 tumor clones appearing in adjacent lung.

The table came from immunoSEQ multiplex PCR; TCRdb's copy has only in-frame clones and leaves some out. The sample has more than 10,000 clones, roughly 84% seen once. Comments on this clone: What it binds is unknown.

Trimming shortened V by 3 bases and J by 6 bases, and 10 bases separated the two germline ends. Germline loops: CDR1 SGHRS, CDR2 YFSETQ. CDR3 length equals 13 residues. J is TRBJ1-5 and V is TRBV5-1; D unresolved. The source is an older male donor with stage I squamous cell lung carcinoma. The sample consisted of peripheral blood, taken before any cancer treatment. CDR3 region: CASSSDEGQPQHF. The CDR3 bases are TGCGCCAGCAGCTCGGACGAGGGTCAGCCCCAGCATTTT.